These T cell receptor beta chains were read from a single sample in a study of cytomegalovirus exposure and HLA in healthy donors. Libraries were prepared by immunoSEQ multiplex PCR; TCRdb keeps only in-frame clonotypes and omits some of them. The repertoire includes 110,000 or so clones, approximately 86% of them detected once, and 4% to 4.5% sits in the top ten. The sample was PBMCs. Receptor source: a woman aged 18-29 years in good health and CMV-seropositive. CDR3s include the opening cysteine and the closing phenylalanine or tryptophan. The D gene is left open where the match is weak. Part of the rows lack a size; the others show once, few, many or a class for expanded clones.

>-|TRBJ1-3|TRBV7-8|-
CASSFADSTGNTIYF
TGTGCCAGCAGCTTCGCCGACAGTACTGGAAACACCATATATTTT
>-|TRBJ1-1|TRBV10-3|-
CAISGTLNTEAFF
TGTGCCATCAGTGGGACACTCAACACTGAAGCTTTCTTT
>-|TRBJ1-1|TRBV30|TRBD1
CAGPRQGSTFF
TGTGCCGGTCCCCGACAGGGTTCAACTTTCTTT
>-|TRBJ2-5|TRBV9|TRBD2
CASSAVAGGPQETQYF
TGTGCCAGCAGCGCCGTAGCGGGAGGGCCCCAAGAGACCCAGTACTTC
>few|TRBJ1-2|TRBV28|TRBD1
CASSSDRDPIF
TGTGCCAGCAGTTCTGACAGGGACCCGATTTTC
>few|TRBJ2-7|TRBV6-5|-
CASSRTPSYEQYF
TGTGCCAGCAGCCGGACACCCTCCTACGAGCAGTACTTC
>-|TRBJ2-7|TRBV30|TRBD2
CAYNTGRGGEQYF
TGTGCCTACAACACGGGGAGGGGAGGCGAGCAGTACTTC
>-|TRBJ2-7|TRBV19|-
CASQGTPYEQYF
TGTGCCAGTCAAGGGACACCCTACGAGCAGTACTTC
>-|TRBJ1-4|TRBV28|TRBD1
CASKQGGNEKLFF
TGTGCCAGCAAACAGGGGGGTAATGAAAAACTGTTTTTT
>-|TRBJ1-1|TRBV20-1|-
CSLSVNTEAFF
TGCAGCCTTTCAGTGAACACTGAAGCTTTCTTT